The 17 T cell receptor beta chains listed next were all sequenced from one sample in a study of blood T cells in healthy people across ages. It was with a sample-barcoded 5' primer and a J-beta primer mix that a second PCR of about 6 to 12 cycles was run. TCRdb redid the calling of the 5' RACE reads with MiXCR, one entry per CDR3 protein. This sample has 710,000 or so distinct CDR3 sequences, with roughly 32% found just once. The sequencing input was blood. Receptors originate from a woman at least 80 years old in good health.

This clonotype has only a few counts. The chain carries TRBV21-1 and TRBJ1-2; the table's D call TRBD1 went unverified against the DNA. TRBV21-1 is tagged as a pseudogene. The CDR3 covers 17 residues. In DNA, the CDR3 is TGTGCCAGCAGAATCCCCCGGGACGCCACCGTATCGAATGGCTACACCTTC. Translating gives CASRIPRDATVSNGYTF.

This chain links TRBV5-1 with TRBJ1-1; TRBD1 matches at 9 bases. The CDR3 extends over 15 amino acids. In germline, CDR1 is SGHRS, CDR2 YFSETQ. After removal of 4 bases from V and 1 base from J, the junction contained 5 bases not matched to a gene. CDR3: CASSPGQGTNTEAFF. The CDR3 nucleotides are TGCGCCAGCAGCCCGGGACAGGGAACGAACACTGAAGCTTTCTTT.

The genes are TRBV27 and TRBJ2-1; 14 positions agree with TRBD2. Germline lookup yields CDR1 MNHEY and CDR2 SMNVEV (reference sequence). V was clipped by 7 bases and J by 7 bases; unmatched bases: 6. CDR3 length equals 15 residues. This CDR3 reads CASMIRLAGGNEQFF. The CDR3, as DNA: TGTGCCAGCATGATTCGACTAGCGGGAGGGAATGAGCAGTTCTTC.

This clonotype came up many times. The DNA of the CDR3 is TGCAGCGTTGAACAGTCAGGGGGGACCACTGAAGCTTTCTTT. It is translated as CSVEQSGGTTEAFF. The chain couples TRBV29-1 to TRBJ1-1; 7 nucleotides match TRBD1. CDR3 length: 14 amino acids. The V segment lost 2 bases and the J segment 4 bases; nucleotides outside the gene matches: 7. Germline V gene lookup returns CDR1 SQVTM and CDR2 ANQGSEA.

This clonotype was recorded at least ten times. The chain couples TRBV9 to TRBJ2-7; tentatively, D is TRBD1 or TRBD2 (5 bases each). V gave up 0 bases and J gave up 2 bases, with 9 bases separating them. This CDR3 has 14 residues. Germline V gives CDR1 SGDLS, CDR2 YYNGEE. DNA for the CDR3: TGTGCCAGCAGCGTAGCGGGGCTCCCCTACGAGCAGTACTTC. Translated: CASSVAGLPYEQYF.

This clonotype has at least ten counts. J is TRBJ2-1 and V is TRBV4-3; 9 bases line up with TRBD2. The J segment lost 6 bases and the V segment lost 1 base, leaving 4 bases of the junction unmatched. Germline CDR1 reads LGHNA; CDR2 reads YSLEER. The CDR3 sequence is 15 residues long. The CDR3 coding sequence is TGCGCCAGCAGCCAAGTTGCGGGGGGGTTCAATGAGCAGTTCTTC. Translating it yields CASSQVAGGFNEQFF.

In its sample, this clonotype was seen many times. The rearrangement uses TRBV10-3 and TRBJ1-1; the D gene is possibly TRBD1 (5 bases). The CDR3 has 15 amino acids. Germline CDR1 ENHRY, CDR2 SYGVKD. V was trimmed by 2 bases and J by 1 base, leaving 11 bases between them. This chain's CDR3 is CAISEDPGSNTEAFF. The DNA for the CDR3 is TGTGCCATCAGTGAGGATCCAGGGTCGAACACTGAAGCTTTCTTT.

Comments on this clonotype: The CDR3 end shows no conserved phenylalanine or tryptophan, and so a read error is likely. No DNA is shown, since the ends of the CDR3 on it are uncertain; the CDR3 is the one TCRdb lists. The chain carries TRBV7-2 and TRBJ2-6; the tabulated D call, TRBD1, remains unverified against the DNA. Termini included, the CDR3 measures 8 amino acids. Germline V gives CDR1 SGHTA, CDR2 FQGNSA. CDR3 loop: CASTSSGT.

This clonotype was recorded many times. This rearrangement joins TRBV5-6 to TRBJ2-6; D could derive from TRBD1 or TRBD2 (5 bases each). V lost 8 bases and J lost 0, with 12 bases in between. There are 15 residues in the CDR3. Per the germline V gene, CDR1 is SGHDT and CDR2 is YYEEEE. The CDR3 loop reads CASIPGTSGANVLTF. DNA for the CDR3: TGTGCCAGTATTCCTGGGACCTCTGGGGCCAACGTCCTGACTTTC.

This clonotype was counted many times. The chain couples TRBV7-2 to TRBJ2-5; TRBD1 is a possible D gene (5 bases). CDR1 SGHTA and CDR2 FQGNSA come from the germline V gene. The CDR3 has 14 amino acids. The V gene lost 2 bases and the J gene lost 5 bases, with 12 bases spanning the gap. CDR3 nucleotide sequence: TGTGCCAGCAGCTTACTCCGGAACAGGGAGACCCAGTACTTC. As protein: CASSLLRNRETQYF.

This clonotype occurred many times. V usage is TRBV28 and J usage is TRBJ2-3; D remains ambiguous. The germline CDR1 and CDR2 sequences are MDHEN and SYDVKM. The length of the CDR3 is 14 residues. The V gene lost 6 bases and the J gene lost 2 bases, with 12 bases spanning the gap. CDR3 sequence reads: CASSRRPDTDTQYF. The CDR3 bases are TGTGCCAGCAGCCGACGGCCGGACACAGATACGCAGTATTTT.

This clonotype was seen repeatedly, ten times or more. The V gene is TRBV15, the J gene TRBJ1-2, with D tentatively TRBD1 (6 bases). V was trimmed by 1 base and J by 6 bases, leaving 12 bases between them. The CDR3 spans 14 residues. Germline V lookup: CDR1 LNHNV, CDR2 YYDKDF (reference sequence). The CDR3 loop reads CATSRGRGADGYTF. The CDR3 DNA reads as TGTGCCACCAGCAGAGGTCGGGGGGCAGATGGCTACACCTTC.

With regard to this clonotype: It may be a read error: a sequence one base away is much more abundant. This chain uses TRBV30 with TRBJ1-2, with a possible D match to TRBD1 (6 bases). The CDR3 runs 14 residues. Trimming pared 8 bases from V and 0 bases from J, leaving 16 bases between. The V gene's germline CDR1 is GTSNPN and CDR2 SVGIG (reference sequence). The DNA for the CDR3 is TGTGCCCAGAAGGGGGGGAGTACTAACTATGGCTACACCTTC. Protein sequence: CAQKGGSTNYGYTF.

Regarding this clonotype: A junction end diverges from the germline sequence, so it may reflect a read error. This chain uses TRBV5-4 with TRBJ1-1; 7 nucleotides agree with TRBD1. CDR1 SGHNT and CDR2 YYREEE come from the germline V gene (reference sequence). This CDR3 is built from 14 residues. CDR3 in DNA: TGTGCCTGCAGCTTGCAGGGGGAGAACACTGAAGCTTTCTTT. Translating gives CACSLQGENTEAFF.

This clonotype was recorded many times. The rearrangement joins TRBV10-3 to TRBJ1-4, with 7 bases identical to TRBD1. This CDR3 has 15 amino acids. V dropped 2 bases and J dropped 0; count of bases not matched to a gene: 0. Germline V CDR1 and CDR2: ENHRY, SYGVKD. DNA of the CDR3: TGTGCCATCAGTGAGGACAGGGCAACTAATGAAAAACTGTTTTTT. This encodes CAISEDRATNEKLFF.

In this sample, this clonotype turned up many times. The rearrangement joins TRBV5-5 to TRBJ2-3, with 11 bases aligning to TRBD1. Trimming took 4 bases from V and 3 from J; bases not matched to a gene: 13. The CDR3 runs to 18 residues. The V gene's germline CDR1 is SGHKS and CDR2 YYEKEE (reference sequence). The CDR3 is CASSRIPGTGGMTDTQYF. In DNA, the CDR3 is TGTGCCAGCAGCAGGATTCCTGGGACAGGGGGTATGACAGATACGCAGTATTTT.

At least ten counts were recorded for this clonotype. The V gene is TRBV5-1, the J gene TRBJ1-2, with 8 bases fitting TRBD1. CDR1 is SGHRS and CDR2 is YFSETQ in the germline V gene. This CDR3 contains 14 residues. V shed 3 bases, J shed 10 bases, and the junction held 11 bases outside the gene matches. CDR3 protein: CASSSLLDREDYTF. In DNA form, the CDR3 reads TGCGCCAGCAGCTCCCTCTTGGACAGGGAAGACTACACCTTC.